What follows is one T cell receptor (beta chain) and its context. The record originates from a study of shared clonotypes between healthy human individuals. Terminally differentiated effector memory CD45RA+ cells were excluded by CCR7 positive selection of CD45RO-negative cells. Clones were sequenced by immunoSEQ multiplex PCR, and TCRdb holds only the in-frame ones, with some missing. Here the sample spans 660,000 or so clones, 95% to 97% being singletons. The CDR3 loop spans 14 amino acids. Trimming took 2 bases from V and 4 from J; bases not matched to a gene: 4. Looked up from germline, CDR1 is GTSNPN and CDR2 is SVGIG (reference sequence).

The rearrangement joins TRBV30 to TRBJ2-2; 7 bases fit TRBD2. Sequencing was performed on naive CD8+ T cells sorted from blood. The source is a woman in her 30s in good health. This CDR3 is CAWSRGGGTGELFF. In DNA, the CDR3 is TGTGCCTGGAGTAGGGGCGGGGGCACCGGGGAGCTGTTTTTT. Full variable domain (missing parts from reference TRBV30 and TRBJ2-2): SQTIHQWPATLVQPVGSPLSLECTVEGTSNPNLYWYRQAAGRGLQLLFYSVGIGQISSEVPQNLSASRPQDRQFILSSKKLLLSDSGFYLCAWSRGGGTGELFFGEGSRLTVL.